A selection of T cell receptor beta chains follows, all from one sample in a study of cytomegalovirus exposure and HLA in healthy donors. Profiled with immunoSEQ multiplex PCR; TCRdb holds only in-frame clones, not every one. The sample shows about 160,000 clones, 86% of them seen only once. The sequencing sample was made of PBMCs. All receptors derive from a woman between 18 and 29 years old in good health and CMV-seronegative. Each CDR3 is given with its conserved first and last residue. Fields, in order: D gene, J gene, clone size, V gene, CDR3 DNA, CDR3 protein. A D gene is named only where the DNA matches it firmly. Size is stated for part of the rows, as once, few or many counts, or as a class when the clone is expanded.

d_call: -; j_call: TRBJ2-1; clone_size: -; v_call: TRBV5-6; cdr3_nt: TGTGCCAGCAGCCTGACAGCAAACAATGAGCAGTTCTTC; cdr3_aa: CASSLTANNEQFF
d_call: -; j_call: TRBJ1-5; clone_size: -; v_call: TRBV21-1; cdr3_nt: TGTGCCAGCAGCAAAGCGGACGGGACAGGGGTTCCCAATAGCAATCAGCCCCAGCATTTT; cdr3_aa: CASSKADGTGVPNSNQPQHF
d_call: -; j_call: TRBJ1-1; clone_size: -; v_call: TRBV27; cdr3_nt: TGTGCCAGCATGGCCGGGGGGAGGGCTCTCGCTTTCTTT; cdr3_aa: CASMAGGRALAFF
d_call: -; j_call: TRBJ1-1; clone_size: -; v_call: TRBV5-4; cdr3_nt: TGTGCCAGCAGCTCCTATAGGAACACTGAAGCTTTCTTT; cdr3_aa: CASSSYRNTEAFF
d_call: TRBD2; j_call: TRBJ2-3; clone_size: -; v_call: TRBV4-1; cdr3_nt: TGCGCCAGCAGCCAGCGGGAGGGCCCAGATACGCAGTATTTT; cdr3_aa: CASSQREGPDTQYF
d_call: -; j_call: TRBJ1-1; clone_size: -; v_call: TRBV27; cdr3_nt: TGTGCCGGCAGTTTATCGCGGACTGCGAACACTGAAGCTTTCTTT; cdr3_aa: CAGSLSRTANTEAFF
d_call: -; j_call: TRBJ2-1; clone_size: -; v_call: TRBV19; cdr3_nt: TGTGCCAGTAGTACACAGTTCGGCTCCTACAATGAGCAGTTCTTC; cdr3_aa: CASSTQFGSYNEQFF
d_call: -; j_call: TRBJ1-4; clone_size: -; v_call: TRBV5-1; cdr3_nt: TGCGCCAGCAGCTTGGGCGTGAGTGATGAAAAACTGTTTTTT; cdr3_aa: CASSLGVSDEKLFF
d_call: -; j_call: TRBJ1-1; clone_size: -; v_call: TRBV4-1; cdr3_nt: TGCGCCAGCAGCCAAGTGTCATACACTGAAGCTTTCTTT; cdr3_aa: CASSQVSYTEAFF
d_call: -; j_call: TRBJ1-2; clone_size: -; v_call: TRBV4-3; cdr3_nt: TGCGCCAGCAGCCAAGTCATTTTAGGAGGGATTTATGGCTACACCTTC; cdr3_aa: CASSQVILGGIYGYTF
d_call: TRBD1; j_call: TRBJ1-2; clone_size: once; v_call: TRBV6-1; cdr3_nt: TGTGCCAGCAGTGAAACAGGGGGCTTAAACTATGGCTACACCTTC; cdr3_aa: CASSETGGLNYGYTF
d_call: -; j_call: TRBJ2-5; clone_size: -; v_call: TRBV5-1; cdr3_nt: TGCGCCAGCAGCTCCGGGACATTACAAGAGACCCAGTACTTC; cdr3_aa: CASSSGTLQETQYF
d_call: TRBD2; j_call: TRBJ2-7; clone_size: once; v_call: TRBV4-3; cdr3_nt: TGCGCCAGCAGCCAATTGGTTCGCGTGGGTGGGCTAGCGGGAGGTAATAGACACGAGCAGTACTTC; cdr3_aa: CASSQLVRVGGLAGGNRHEQYF
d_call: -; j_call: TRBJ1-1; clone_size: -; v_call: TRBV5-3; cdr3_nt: TGTGCCAGGGTGGGTACAGGGTCGCGCACTGAAGCTTTCTTT; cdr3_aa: CARVGTGSRTEAFF
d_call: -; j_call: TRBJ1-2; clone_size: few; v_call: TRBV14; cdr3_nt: TGTGCCAGCAGCCAAGGGGACTATTATGGCTACACCTTC; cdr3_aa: CASSQGDYYGYTF
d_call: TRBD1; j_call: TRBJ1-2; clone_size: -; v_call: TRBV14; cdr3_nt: TGTGCCAGCAGCCAGACAGGGGCGGTAGTCAATGGCTACACCTTC; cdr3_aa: CASSQTGAVVNGYTF
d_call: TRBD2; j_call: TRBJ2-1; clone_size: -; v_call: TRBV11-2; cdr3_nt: TGTGCCAGCAGCCTTCTAGCGGGAAGCTACAATGAGCAGTTCTTC; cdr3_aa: CASSLLAGSYNEQFF
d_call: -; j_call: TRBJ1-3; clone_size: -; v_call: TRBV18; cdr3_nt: TGTGCCAGCTCACCAGGAGGGACTGGAAACACCATATATTTT; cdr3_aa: CASSPGGTGNTIYF
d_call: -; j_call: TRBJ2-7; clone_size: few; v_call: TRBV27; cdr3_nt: TGTGCCAGCAGCAAGAGCTCCTACGAGCAGTACTTC; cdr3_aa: CASSKSSYEQYF
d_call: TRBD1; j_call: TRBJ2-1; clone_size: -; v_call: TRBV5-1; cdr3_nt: TGCGCCAGCAGCTTGGAACAGGGGGCCTACAATGAGCAGTTCTTC; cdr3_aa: CASSLEQGAYNEQFF
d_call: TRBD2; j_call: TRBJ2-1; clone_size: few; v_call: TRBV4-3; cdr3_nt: TGCGCCAGCAGCCTCGGGGGTCCCAGGGAGGGTCCCAATGAGCAGTTCTTC; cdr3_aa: CASSLGGPREGPNEQFF
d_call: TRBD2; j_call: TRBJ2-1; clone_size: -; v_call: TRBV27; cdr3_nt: TGTGCCAGCAGTTTCCTGACTAGCGGGAGGACCTACAATGAGCAGTTCTTC; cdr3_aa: CASSFLTSGRTYNEQFF
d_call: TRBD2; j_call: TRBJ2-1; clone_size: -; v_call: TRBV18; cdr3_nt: TGTGCCAGCTCACCACGAGTAACTAGCGCCCGCAATGAGCAGTTCTTC; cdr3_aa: CASSPRVTSARNEQFF
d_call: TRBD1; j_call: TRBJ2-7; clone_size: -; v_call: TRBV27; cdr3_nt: TGTGCCAGCAGTTCGACAGGGGGCTACTCCTACGAGCAGTACTTC; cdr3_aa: CASSSTGGYSYEQYF
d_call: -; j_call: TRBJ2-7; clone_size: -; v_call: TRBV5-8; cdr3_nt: TGTGCCGGCCGACAGGAGAGCTCCTACGAGCAGTACTTC; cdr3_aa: CAGRQESSYEQYF
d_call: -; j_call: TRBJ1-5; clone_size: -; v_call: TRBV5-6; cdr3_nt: TGTGCCAGCAGTTATACCACTGCTCGGCCCCAGCATTTT; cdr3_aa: CASSYTTARPQHF
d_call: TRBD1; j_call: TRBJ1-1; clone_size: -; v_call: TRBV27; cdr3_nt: TGTGCCAGCAGTGGGCCCAGGGGGCGCGCCACTGAAGCTTTCTTT; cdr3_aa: CASSGPRGRATEAFF
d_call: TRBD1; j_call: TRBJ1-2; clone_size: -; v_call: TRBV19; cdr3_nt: TGTGCCAGTAGTATCCGGACAGGGAAGAGTGGCTACACCTTC; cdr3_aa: CASSIRTGKSGYTF
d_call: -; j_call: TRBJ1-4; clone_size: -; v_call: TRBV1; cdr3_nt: TGCACCAGCAGCCTCACGTCCTCTCCGGGACAGAAGCTGCAAGTTGAAAAACTGTTTTTT; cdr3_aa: CTSSLTSSPGQKLQVEKLFF
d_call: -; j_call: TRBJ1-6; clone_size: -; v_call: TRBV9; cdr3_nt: TGTGCCAGCAGCGTAGCAGGGAAAAATTCACCCCTCCACTTT; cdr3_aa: CASSVAGKNSPLHF